Listed below are T cell receptor beta chains from one sample, sequenced in a study of cytomegalovirus exposure and HLA in healthy donors. Sequenced by immunoSEQ multiplex PCR; TCRdb stores in-frame clones only, minus some. The sample lists 200,000 or so clones, around 81% occurring once. The source material was PBMCs. These receptors originate from a young woman in good health and CMV-seropositive. Each CDR3 is given with its conserved first and last residue. The D gene is left open where the match is weak. A clone size is listed for some rows: how often the clone was seen (once, few, many), or a class if it is expanded.

abundance	v_gene	len	d_gene	j_gene	CDR3aa	CDR3nt
NA	TRBV27	15	TRBD1	TRBJ1-6	CASSLTGGVGSPLHF	TGTGCCAGCAGTCTTACAGGGGGCGTCGGTTCACCCCTCCACTTT
NA	TRBV4-1	16	TRBD2	TRBJ2-1	CASSQDVAGGRNEQFF	TGCGCCAGCAGCCAAGACGTGGCGGGGGGGCGGAATGAGCAGTTCTTC
NA	TRBV5-6	13	NA	TRBJ2-4	CASSLRQLNIQYF	TGTGCCAGCAGCTTACGACAGCTAAACATTCAGTACTTC
NA	TRBV18	11	NA	TRBJ1-1	CASSPGTEAFF	TGTGCCAGCTCACCCGGGACAGAAGCTTTCTTT
NA	TRBV5-1	16	TRBD1	TRBJ1-2	CASSVLGGTGNYGYTF	TGCGCCAGCAGCGTCCTGGGGGGGACAGGGAACTATGGCTACACCTTC
NA	TRBV5-1	13	NA	TRBJ1-1	CASSLDRDTEAFF	TGCGCCAGCAGCTTGGACAGGGACACTGAAGCTTTCTTT
NA	TRBV30	14	NA	TRBJ1-2	CAWSYGGGGDGYTF	TGTGCCTGGAGTTACGGGGGGGGCGGGGATGGCTACACCTTC
NA	TRBV5-1	16	TRBD2	TRBJ2-1	CASSLFLAGAYNEQFF	TGCGCCAGCAGCTTGTTTCTAGCGGGCGCCTACAATGAGCAGTTCTTC
NA	TRBV7-3	15	NA	TRBJ2-3	CASSLLGAPGDTQYF	TGTGCCAGCAGCTTACTGGGGGCGCCGGGGGATACGCAGTATTTT
NA	TRBV30	12	NA	TRBJ2-1	CAWSVRYNEQFF	TGTGCCTGGAGTGTACGGTACAATGAGCAGTTCTTC
NA	TRBV23-1	18	TRBD1	TRBJ1-2	CASSPLPPGTGDNHGYTF	TGCGCCAGCAGCCCCCTACCCCCGGGGACAGGGGATAACCATGGCTACACCTTC
NA	TRBV13	14	NA	TRBJ1-1	CASSLIRGNTEAFF	TGTGCCAGCAGCTTAATTCGGGGGAACACTGAAGCTTTCTTT
NA	TRBV7-7	16	TRBD2	TRBJ2-5	CASSLGRGGGQETQYF	TGTGCCAGCAGCTTAGGTCGCGGGGGGGGCCAAGAGACCCAGTACTTC
NA	TRBV28	18	TRBD2	TRBJ2-7	CASSFDRSLAGVLYEPYF	TGTGCCAGCAGTTTTGACAGGAGTCTAGCGGGGGTATTATACGAGCCGTACTTC
NA	TRBV27	18	NA	TRBJ2-2	CASGYRDFLSLLGGELFF	TGTGCCAGCGGATACCGGGACTTCCTCTCCTTGTTGGGCGGGGAGCTGTTTTTT
few	TRBV5-4	15	TRBD2	TRBJ2-7	CASSLGGGVQYEQYF	TGTGCCAGCAGCTTGGGCGGGGGGGTCCAATACGAGCAGTACTTC
NA	TRBV11-2	13	TRBD2	TRBJ2-7	CASSRSGAYEQYF	TGTGCCAGCAGCCGGAGCGGGGCCTACGAGCAGTACTTC
NA	TRBV4-1	16	NA	TRBJ2-5	CASSQSPPGESETQYF	TGCGCCAGCAGCCAATCCCCCCCAGGGGAATCGGAGACCCAGTACTTC
few	TRBV6-1	13	NA	TRBJ1-5	CASSDSPEQPQHF	TGTGCCAGCAGTGACAGTCCGGAGCAGCCCCAGCATTTT
few	TRBV7-3	16	NA	TRBJ2-5	CASSLGATRELETQYF	TGTGCCAGCAGCTTAGGCGCCACGAGGGAGTTAGAGACCCAGTACTTC
once	TRBV29-1	14	TRBD1	TRBJ1-2	CSVGGPTGGAGYTF	TGCAGCGTTGGGGGTCCTACAGGGGGCGCTGGCTACACCTTC
NA	TRBV2	16	NA	TRBJ1-3	CASSEHNPSSGNTIYF	TGTGCCAGCAGCGAACACAATCCCAGCTCTGGAAACACCATATATTTT
NA	TRBV7-2	15	NA	TRBJ1-5	CASRVVVGSNQPQHF	TGTGCCAGCCGCGTGGTCGTGGGCAGCAATCAGCCCCAGCATTTT
NA	TRBV6-4	13	NA	TRBJ2-2	CASSVQNTGELFF	TGTGCCAGCAGTGTCCAGAACACCGGGGAGCTGTTTTTT
NA	TRBV11-2	11	NA	TRBJ2-2	CASSWPGELFF	TGTGCCAGCAGCTGGCCCGGGGAGCTGTTTTTT
few	TRBV2	13	TRBD2	TRBJ2-1	CAAGLAGNNEQFF	TGTGCCGCAGGACTAGCGGGGAACAATGAGCAGTTCTTC
NA	TRBV5-1	16	NA	TRBJ2-7	CASSLAGTEPYYEQYF	TGCGCCAGCAGCTTGGCGGGGACTGAGCCATACTACGAGCAGTACTTC
NA	TRBV2	16	NA	TRBJ1-4	CASSVGQGPTNEKLFF	TGTGCCAGCAGTGTGGGCCAGGGCCCAACTAATGAAAAACTGTTTTTT
NA	TRBV7-9	12	NA	TRBJ2-3	CASSQSGETQYF	TGTGCCAGCAGCCAGTCGGGAGAAACGCAGTATTTT
few	TRBV7-8	15	TRBD1	TRBJ1-1	CASSLSGTANTEAFF	TGTGCCAGCAGCTTATCTGGGACAGCGAACACTGAAGCTTTCTTT
NA	TRBV4-1	15	TRBD1	TRBJ1-5	CASSHWTGGNQPQHF	TGCGCCAGCAGCCACTGGACAGGGGGCAATCAGCCCCAGCATTTT
NA	TRBV6-4	16	TRBD1	TRBJ2-6	CASSGQGDSGANGLTF	TGTGCCAGCAGTGGACAGGGGGACTCTGGGGCCAACGGCCTGACTTTC
NA	TRBV15	16	TRBD1	TRBJ2-3	CATSSPGTDSRDTQYF	TGTGCCACCAGCAGCCCCGGGACAGACAGTCGTGATACGCAGTATTTT
NA	TRBV28	12	NA	TRBJ2-1	CASSLLYNEQFF	TGTGCCAGCAGTTTACTGTACAATGAGCAGTTCTTC
NA	TRBV6-1	17	TRBD1	TRBJ1-5	CASSEENGRGVNQPQHF	TGTGCCAGCAGTGAAGAGAATGGCAGGGGGGTCAATCAGCCCCAGCATTTT
NA	TRBV7-6	17	TRBD2	TRBJ2-1	CASSPRLAGGPNDEQFF	TGTGCCAGCAGCCCTAGACTAGCGGGGGGCCCCAATGATGAGCAGTTCTTC
NA	TRBV6-1	15	TRBD1	TRBJ2-5	CASAKAGQGQETQYF	TGTGCCAGCGCCAAAGCGGGACAGGGGCAAGAGACCCAGTACTTC
NA	TRBV28	13	NA	TRBJ2-7	CASSLRQPDEQYF	TGTGCCAGCAGTCTTCGACAGCCTGACGAGCAGTACTTC
NA	TRBV6-5	13	TRBD1	TRBJ1-3	CASSSGTGLTIYF	TGTGCCAGCAGTTCCGGGACAGGGCTCACCATATATTTT
NA	TRBV10-1	13	NA	TRBJ1-1	CASTQGMNTEAFF	TGCGCCAGTACACAGGGTATGAACACTGAAGCTTTCTTT
NA	TRBV19	14	NA	TRBJ1-5	CASSRGGDNQPQHF	TGTGCCAGTAGCCGGGGGGGAGACAATCAGCCCCAGCATTTT
NA	TRBV5-1	15	TRBD2	TRBJ2-3	CASSLAGVSTDTQYF	TGCGCCAGCAGCTTAGCGGGGGTAAGCACAGATACGCAGTATTTT
NA	TRBV7-2	17	NA	TRBJ2-3	CASSPRAAGFRGVTQYF	TGTGCCAGCAGCCCCCGGGCGGCGGGCTTCAGGGGTGTTACGCAGTATTTT
NA	TRBV6-5	14	TRBD1	TRBJ1-1	CASSPDRANTEAFF	TGTGCCAGCAGTCCGGACAGGGCAAACACTGAAGCTTTCTTT
NA	TRBV2	16	NA	TRBJ1-5	CASSESRTHSNQPQHF	TGTGCCAGCAGTGAAAGCCGGACACATAGCAATCAGCCCCAGCATTTT
once	TRBV7-9	14	TRBD1	TRBJ1-1	CASSSLDRATEAFF	TGTGCCAGCAGCTCTTTGGACAGGGCCACTGAAGCTTTCTTT
NA	TRBV11-1	14	TRBD2	TRBJ2-5	CASSPGLAQETQYF	TGTGCCAGCAGCCCGGGACTAGCTCAAGAGACCCAGTACTTC
once	TRBV10-1	13	NA	TRBJ1-2	CASSDGANYGYTF	TGCGCCAGCAGTGACGGAGCTAACTATGGCTACACCTTC
few	TRBV29-1	14	TRBD2	TRBJ2-3	CSVDTSGSTDTQYF	TGCAGCGTTGATACTAGCGGGAGCACAGATACGCAGTATTTT
NA	TRBV5-1	14	TRBD1	TRBJ1-2	CASSPTGGSYGYTF	TGCGCCAGCAGCCCGACAGGGGGCAGCTATGGCTACACCTTC
NA	TRBV7-6	15	TRBD1	TRBJ2-7	CASSAGTGQAGEQYF	TGTGCCAGCAGCGCCGGTACGGGACAGGCCGGAGAGCAGTACTTC
NA	TRBV30	15	TRBD1	TRBJ1-2	CAWSYTSGQAGGYTF	TGTGCCTGGAGTTATACTTCGGGACAGGCGGGAGGCTACACCTTC
NA	TRBV4-1	15	NA	TRBJ2-5	CASSQGWRDQETQYF	TGCGCCAGCAGCCAAGGGTGGCGGGACCAAGAGACCCAGTACTTC
NA	TRBV7-2	14	NA	TRBJ1-3	CASSLGLSGNTIYF	TGTGCCAGCAGCTTAGGGTTGAGCGGAAACACCATATATTTT